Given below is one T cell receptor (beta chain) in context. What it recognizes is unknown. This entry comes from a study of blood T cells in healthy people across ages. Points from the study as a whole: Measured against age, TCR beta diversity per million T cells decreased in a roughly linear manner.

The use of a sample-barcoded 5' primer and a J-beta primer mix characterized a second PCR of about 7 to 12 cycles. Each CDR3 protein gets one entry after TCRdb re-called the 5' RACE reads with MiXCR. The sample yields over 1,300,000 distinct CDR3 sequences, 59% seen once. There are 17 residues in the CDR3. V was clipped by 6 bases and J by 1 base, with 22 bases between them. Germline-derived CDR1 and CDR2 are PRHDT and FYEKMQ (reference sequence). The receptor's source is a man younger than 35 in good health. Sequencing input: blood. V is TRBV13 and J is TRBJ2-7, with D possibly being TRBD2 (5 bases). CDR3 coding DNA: TGTGCCAGCAGTTTGGGAGTGTACCGAAAGACATCCTACGAGCAGTACTTC. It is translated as CASSLGVYRKTSYEQYF.